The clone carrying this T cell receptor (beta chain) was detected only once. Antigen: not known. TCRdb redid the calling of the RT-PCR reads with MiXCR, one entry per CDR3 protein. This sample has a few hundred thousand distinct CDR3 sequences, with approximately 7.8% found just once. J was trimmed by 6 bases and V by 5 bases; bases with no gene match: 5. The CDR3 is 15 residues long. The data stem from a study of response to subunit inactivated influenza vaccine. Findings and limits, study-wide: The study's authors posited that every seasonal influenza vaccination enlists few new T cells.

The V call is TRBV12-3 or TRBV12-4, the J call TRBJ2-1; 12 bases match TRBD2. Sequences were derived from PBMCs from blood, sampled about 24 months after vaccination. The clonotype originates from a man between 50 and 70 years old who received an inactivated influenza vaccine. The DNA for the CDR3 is TGTGCCAGCAGTCGCCCTAGCGGGAGGGCCAATGAGCAGTTCTTC. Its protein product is CASSRPSGRANEQFF.